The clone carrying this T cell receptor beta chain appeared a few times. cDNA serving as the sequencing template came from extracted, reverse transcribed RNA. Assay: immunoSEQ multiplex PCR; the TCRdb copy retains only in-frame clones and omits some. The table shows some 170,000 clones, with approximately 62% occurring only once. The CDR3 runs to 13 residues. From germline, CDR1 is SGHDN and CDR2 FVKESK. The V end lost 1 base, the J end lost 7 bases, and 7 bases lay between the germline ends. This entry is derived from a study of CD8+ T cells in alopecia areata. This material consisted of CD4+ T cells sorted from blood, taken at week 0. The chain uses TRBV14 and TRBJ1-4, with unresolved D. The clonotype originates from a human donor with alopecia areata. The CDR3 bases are TGTGCCAGCAGCCAAGGAAGACTTGAAAAACTGTTTTTT. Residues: CASSQGRLEKLFF.